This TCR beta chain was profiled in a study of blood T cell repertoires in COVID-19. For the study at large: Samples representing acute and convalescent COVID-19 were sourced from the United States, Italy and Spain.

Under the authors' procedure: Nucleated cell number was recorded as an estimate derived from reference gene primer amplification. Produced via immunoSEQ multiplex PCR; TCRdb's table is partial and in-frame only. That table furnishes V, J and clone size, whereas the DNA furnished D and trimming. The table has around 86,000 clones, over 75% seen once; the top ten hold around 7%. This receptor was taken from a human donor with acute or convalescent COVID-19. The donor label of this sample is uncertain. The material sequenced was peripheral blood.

The CDR3 coding sequence is TGTGCCAGCAGCCAAAGTGGAGGGGTCTCTACTGAAGCTTTCTTT. Protein product: CASSQSGGVSTEAFF. This chain links TRBV3-1 (or the pseudogene TRBV3-2) with TRBJ1-1, with D possibly TRBD1 on 5 matching bases. With 2 bases removed from V and 5 bases from J, the gap between germline ends came to 15 bases. The CDR3 runs to 15 residues. Germline lookup yields CDR1 LGHDT and CDR2 YNNKEL (reference sequence).